A selection of T cell receptor beta chains follows, all from one sample in a study of cytomegalovirus exposure and HLA in healthy donors. Clones were sequenced by immunoSEQ multiplex PCR, and TCRdb holds only the in-frame ones, with some missing. Among about 160,000 clones, 96% were seen once, and the ten largest hold under 0.9%. The sequenced sample consisted of PBMCs. The receptors derive from a woman younger than 35 in good health and CMV-seronegative. Both conserved end residues are part of each CDR3. The order of the fields is clone size, V gene, D gene, J gene, CDR3 DNA, CDR3 protein. D genes are given only for firm matches. Clone sizes are given selectively: once, few, many, or a class where the clone is expanded.

.,TRBV6-5,TRBD2,TRBJ2-1,TGTGCCAGCAGTTACTCGAGCCTAGCGGGGTACAATGAGCAGTTCTTC,CASSYSSLAGYNEQFF
.,TRBV11-2,.,TRBJ1-1,TGTGCCAGCAGCTTAGGGGGACTTTTGACCACTGAAGCTTTCTTT,CASSLGGLLTTEAFF
once,TRBV7-2,TRBD1,TRBJ2-5,TGTGCCAGCAGTAGAGGGGAGGACAGGGTGAGGGAGACCCAGTACTTC,CASSRGEDRVRETQYF
.,TRBV5-6,.,TRBJ1-1,TGTGCCAGCAGCCACCCCCCAACCGGGGTGGGCACTGAAGCTTTCTTT,CASSHPPTGVGTEAFF
.,TRBV4-1,TRBD1,TRBJ1-3,TGCGCCAGCAGTCGACCCGGACAGGCTGGAAACACCATATATTTT,CASSRPGQAGNTIYF
.,TRBV6-1,.,TRBJ2-2,TGTGCCAGCAGTGAAGCTGGCAGGGCGAACACCGGGGAGCTGTTTTTT,CASSEAGRANTGELFF
.,TRBV5-1,TRBD1,TRBJ1-2,TGCGCCAGCAGCTCTGGGGGCACAGGGGGCGACTATGGCTACACCTTC,CASSSGGTGGDYGYTF
.,TRBV7-6,.,TRBJ1-6,TGTGCCAGCAGCCTTAAATTGGGAGACTCCTATAATTCACCCCTCCACTTT,CASSLKLGDSYNSPLHF
.,TRBV6-6,TRBD1,TRBJ1-3,TGTGCCAGCAGTTCGGACAGGGGGATATATTTT,CASSSDRGIYF
once,TRBV6-5,.,TRBJ2-1,TGTGCCAGCAGTTTCGAGGGGGGGAGCTCCTACAATGAGCAGTTCTTC,CASSFEGGSSYNEQFF
.,TRBV4-1,.,TRBJ2-1,TGCGCCAGCAGCCCATCGCAGATGAGGGCGGGCAGCGATGAGCAGTTCTTC,CASSPSQMRAGSDEQFF
.,TRBV7-3,TRBD1,TRBJ1-3,TGTGCCAGCAGCCCGGACAGGGGATCTGGAAACACCATATATTTT,CASSPDRGSGNTIYF
.,TRBV4-3,.,TRBJ1-2,TGCGCCAGCAGCCAAGCGGTCAGGGGTCATGGCTACACCTTC,CASSQAVRGHGYTF
.,TRBV15,.,TRBJ2-5,TGTGCCACCAGCAGAAACTCAGGGGTTGTTTTCCAAGAGACCCAGTACTTC,CATSRNSGVVFQETQYF
.,TRBV6-5,TRBD1,TRBJ1-1,TGTGCCAGCAGTTTACAGGGGCTGGCTTTCTTT,CASSLQGLAFF
once,TRBV6-5,.,TRBJ1-3,TGTGCCAGCAGCCTCGGGGGGGTTTCTGGAAACACCATATATTTT,CASSLGGVSGNTIYF
.,TRBV7-6,TRBD2,TRBJ2-7,TGTGCCAGCAGCTTAGCGCATAGCGGGGGGACCTACGAGCAGTACTTC,CASSLAHSGGTYEQYF
once,TRBV7-9,TRBD1,TRBJ1-3,TGTGCCAGCAGCCCCGACGGGACGACAGGGTATGGCACCATATATTTT,CASSPDGTTGYGTIYF
.,TRBV11-2,TRBD1,TRBJ1-1,TGTGCCAGCAGCTTAAGGACAGGGGGGGACTTGAACACTGAAGCTTTCTTT,CASSLRTGGDLNTEAFF
few,TRBV7-9,.,TRBJ2-2,TGTGCCAACCTACAACCAGGTGCTAACACCGGGGAGCTGTTTTTT,CANLQPGANTGELFF
.,TRBV6-5,TRBD1,TRBJ1-1,TGTGCCAGCAGTTTAAATGGACAGGGTGACACTGAAGCTTTCTTT,CASSLNGQGDTEAFF
once,TRBV7-9,.,TRBJ2-7,TGTGCCAGCAGCGGCTCAGAAAGGGGGTACGAGCAGTACTTC,CASSGSERGYEQYF
.,TRBV5-1,.,TRBJ2-3,TGCGCCAGCAGCTTGGATCCGCCTCCAACTGCAGATACGCAGTATTTT,CASSLDPPPTADTQYF
.,TRBV10-3,.,TRBJ2-7,TGTGCCATTCGGGCAGGGGAAGACTACGAGCAGTACTTC,CAIRAGEDYEQYF
.,TRBV2,TRBD1,TRBJ1-1,TGTGCCAGCATGGGGGCAGGGGGCCCGAACACTGAAGCTTTCTTT,CASMGAGGPNTEAFF
once,TRBV27,.,TRBJ2-5,TGTGCCAGCAGTTTAGTGGGGGCTAGGGAGACCCAGTACTTC,CASSLVGARETQYF
.,TRBV6-5,.,TRBJ1-1,TGTGCCAGCAGTTTTCCGGGGGCTGAAGCTTTCTTT,CASSFPGAEAFF
.,TRBV13,TRBD2,TRBJ2-3,TGTGCCAGCAGCACGCTAGCGGGGAGAACTAGCACAGATACGCAGTATTTT,CASSTLAGRTSTDTQYF
.,TRBV4-3,TRBD2,TRBJ2-7,TGCGCCAGCAGCCTCCAGCGGGGGGCCGAGCAGTACTTC,CASSLQRGAEQYF
.,TRBV27,TRBD1,TRBJ2-7,TGTGCCAGCAGTTTGCGACAGGGGACCTACGAGCAGTACTTC,CASSLRQGTYEQYF
.,TRBV6-1,TRBD1,TRBJ1-6,TGTGCCAGCAGTGGACCCGGATCCGGGACAGGGACAGCCCTCCACTTT,CASSGPGSGTGTALHF
.,TRBV6-1,TRBD1,TRBJ2-7,TGTGCCAGCGGCAGGGGGCTTGAATACGAGCAGTACTTC,CASGRGLEYEQYF
.,TRBV29-1,.,TRBJ1-2,TGCAGCGTCGGAACAGGGTCAGCTAACTATGGCTACACCTTC,CSVGTGSANYGYTF
.,TRBV5-1,.,TRBJ1-2,TGCGCCAGCAGCACAACACCCGCTAACTATGGCTACACCTTC,CASSTTPANYGYTF
.,TRBV7-3,TRBD2,TRBJ2-2,TGTGCCAGCAGCCTGGGACTAGCGGCCACCGGGGAGCTGTTTTTT,CASSLGLAATGELFF